This entry concerns a single T cell receptor beta chain. Antigen specificity is unknown. The source of the sample is a study of beta chain features in type 1 diabetes. Study context: The study examined 107,917,701 sorted cells across all samples. Study-level findings and limits: Reads derived from cDNA could over-represent cells showing high TCR expression. A moderate, significant TCRB CDR3 shortening appeared in type 1 diabetes across four CD4+ subsets. Equally in patients and controls, shorter templates might have been favored by PCR. Sampled from patients, naive, central memory and Treg TCRB repertoires appeared more similar than those sampled from healthy donors.

The isolated RNA, all of it, was reverse transcribed, so expressed TCRB transcripts were what got sequenced. Profiled with immunoSEQ multiplex PCR; TCRdb holds only in-frame clones, not every one. This table holds about 270,000 clones, more than 13% found once. The CDR3 covers 15 residues. Germline V gene data show CDR1 as SGHNT and CDR2 as YYREEE (reference sequence). V lost 5 bases, J lost 0 bases, and 14 bases lay in between. The gene calls are TRBV5-4 and TRBJ1-1; a weak D match, TRBD1 (5 bases). The clonotype originates from a man aged 25 to 40 with type 1 diabetes. Material for sequencing was naive CD4+ T cells from blood. CDR3 bases: TGTGCCAGCAGAGACCGGGGGACCATGAACACTGAAGCTTTCTTT. This translates into CASRDRGTMNTEAFF.